A selection of T cell receptor beta chains follows, all from one sample in a study of blood T cell repertoires in COVID-19. The data were produced by immunoSEQ multiplex PCR, yet TCRdb's version contains in-frame clones alone and is incomplete. The table shows 250,000 or so clones, with about four fifths occurring only once. The sample consisted of PBMCs or T cells enriched from blood (not recorded which). These receptors were taken from a man between 45 and 60 years old who had recovered from COVID-19. CDR3s include the opening cysteine and the closing phenylalanine or tryptophan. The D gene is left open where the match is weak. Not all rows give a size; the values are once, few, many and, for expanded clones, a class.

V	D	size	J	CDR3	DNA
TRBV28	TRBD2	few	TRBJ2-1	CASSPSGLAGGEQFF	TGTGCCAGCAGTCCTTCAGGACTAGCGGGAGGGGAGCAGTTCTTC
TRBV6-5	.	.	TRBJ2-3	CASSYSGGRGADTQYF	TGTGCCAGCAGTTACTCGGGGGGGCGCGGAGCAGATACGCAGTATTTT
TRBV7-2	.	.	TRBJ2-5	CASSTPSVRETQYF	TGTGCCAGCAGCACCCCTAGCGTTAGGGAGACCCAGTACTTC
TRBV15	.	.	TRBJ1-3	CATSIGGRAPGNTIYF	TGTGCCACCTCAATTGGGGGCAGGGCCCCTGGAAACACCATATATTTT
TRBV18	.	.	TRBJ1-5	CASSPSASQPQHF	TGTGCCAGCTCACCTTCTGCTAGTCAGCCCCAGCATTTT
TRBV18	TRBD2	.	TRBJ2-7	CASSPSGSSYEQYF	TGTGCCAGCTCTCCTAGCGGCAGCTCCTACGAGCAGTACTTC
TRBV5-1	.	.	TRBJ2-7	CASSFRHTYEQYF	TGCGCCAGCAGCTTCAGACATACCTACGAGCAGTACTTC
TRBV10-3	.	.	TRBJ1-5	CAISESMGPSPQHF	TGTGCCATCAGTGAGTCGATGGGCCCGTCGCCCCAGCATTTT
TRBV5-6	.	.	TRBJ1-1	CASSLYSVNTEAFF	TGTGCCAGCAGCTTGTACTCGGTGAACACTGAAGCTTTCTTT
TRBV6-6	.	.	TRBJ2-1	CASSGVGRGEQFF	TGTGCCAGCAGTGGGGTGGGTAGGGGTGAGCAGTTCTTC
TRBV9	.	.	TRBJ2-2	CASSVWDTANTGELFF	TGTGCCAGCAGCGTTTGGGACACGGCGAACACCGGGGAGCTGTTTTTT
TRBV9	.	.	TRBJ1-6	CASSPRAEGGSPLHF	TGTGCCAGCAGCCCCCGGGCAGAAGGGGGTTCACCCCTCCACTTT
TRBV30	.	.	TRBJ2-7	CAWSWAISSYEQYF	TGTGCCTGGAGTTGGGCTATCAGCTCCTACGAGCAGTACTTC
TRBV11-2	TRBD1	few	TRBJ1-1	CASSTGQAGSTEAFF	TGTGCCAGCAGCACGGGACAGGCTGGGAGCACTGAAGCTTTCTTT
TRBV24-1	.	.	TRBJ1-5	CATRLEERGNQPQHF	TGTGCCACCAGACTGGAGGAAAGAGGCAATCAGCCCCAGCATTTT
TRBV25-1	.	.	TRBJ2-6	CASSESYRRVTGANVLTF	TGTGCCAGCAGTGAATCGTACAGGAGGGTTACTGGGGCCAACGTCCTGACTTTC
TRBV18	TRBD2	.	TRBJ2-2	CASSPTLAGAITGELFF	TGTGCCAGCTCACCCACCCTAGCGGGGGCCATAACCGGGGAGCTGTTTTTT
TRBV11-2	.	few	TRBJ1-5	CASSLSSNQPQHF	TGTGCCAGCAGCCTCTCTAGCAATCAGCCCCAGCATTTT
TRBV7-9	TRBD2	.	TRBJ2-1	CASRPEREVYNEQFF	TGTGCCAGCAGGCCGGAGCGGGAGGTCTACAATGAGCAGTTCTTC
TRBV4-1	TRBD1	.	TRBJ2-7	CASSLSPRGRVDEQYF	TGCGCCAGCAGCCTATCCCCCAGGGGGCGGGTGGACGAGCAGTACTTC
TRBV11-3	TRBD1	.	TRBJ1-6	CASSPRDSENSPLHF	TGTGCCAGCAGCCCGCGGGACAGCGAAAATTCACCCCTCCACTTT
TRBV6-5	.	.	TRBJ1-5	CASSLDRRNQPQHF	TGTGCCAGCAGCCTTGACAGGAGGAATCAGCCCCAGCATTTT
TRBV5-1	.	.	TRBJ1-3	CASSLGWDYAGNTIYF	TGCGCCAGCAGCTTGGGTTGGGACTATGCTGGAAACACCATATATTTT
TRBV5-5	TRBD1	.	TRBJ1-2	CASSMDRGPYGYTF	TGTGCCAGCAGCATGGACAGGGGCCCCTATGGCTACACCTTC
TRBV28	.	.	TRBJ2-7	CASGASSYEQYF	TGTGCCAGCGGGGCGAGCTCCTACGAGCAGTACTTC
TRBV27	TRBD2	.	TRBJ2-2	CASSFGLAGGRGELFF	TGTGCCAGCAGTTTCGGACTAGCGGGGGGGAGAGGGGAGCTGTTTTTT
TRBV9	TRBD1	.	TRBJ1-5	CASSAGTGGRPQHF	TGTGCCAGCAGCGCTGGGACAGGAGGACGACCCCAGCATTTT
TRBV19	.	.	TRBJ2-5	CASSIGGFETQYF	TGTGCCAGTAGTATCGGAGGGTTCGAGACCCAGTACTTC
TRBV10-3	TRBD2	once	TRBJ2-2	CAISPTSTNTGELFF	TGTGCCATCAGCCCGACTAGCACGAACACCGGGGAGCTGTTTTTT
TRBV25-1	.	.	TRBJ2-5	CASSPRGQETQYF	TGTGCCAGCAGCCCGCGGGGTCAAGAGACCCAGTACTTC
TRBV12-3/TRBV12-4	.	.	TRBJ1-1	CASSPLSTEAFF	TGTGCCAGCAGCCCCCTTAGCACTGAAGCTTTCTTT
TRBV5-6	.	once	TRBJ1-1	CASRREANTEAFF	TGTGCCAGCAGGCGGGAGGCGAACACTGAAGCTTTCTTT
TRBV27	.	.	TRBJ1-1	CASSLQGRTEAFF	TGTGCCAGCAGTTTACAGGGTAGGACTGAAGCTTTCTTT
TRBV11-3	TRBD1	.	TRBJ1-1	CASSLGVGQHQAFF	TGTGCCAGCAGCTTAGGTGTGGGACAGCACCAAGCTTTCTTT
TRBV6-5	.	.	TRBJ1-5	CASKTGGAANQPQHF	TGTGCCAGTAAGACAGGTGGGGCGGCTAATCAGCCCCAGCATTTT
TRBV7-3	.	.	TRBJ1-2	CASSRRGNYGYTF	TGTGCCAGCAGCCGAAGGGGTAACTATGGCTACACCTTC
TRBV5-1	.	once	TRBJ1-1	CASSLAGTITEAFF	TGCGCCAGCAGCTTGGCTGGGACAATCACTGAAGCTTTCTTT
TRBV7-3	.	.	TRBJ1-1	CASSFGGKEAFF	TGTGCCAGCAGCTTCGGCGGGAAGGAGGCTTTCTTT
TRBV6-5	.	.	TRBJ2-4	CASSHVGGIQYF	TGTGCCAGCAGTCACGTAGGAGGCATTCAGTACTTC
TRBV5-1	.	.	TRBJ2-7	CASSLRGRGPGSDEQYF	TGCGCCAGCAGCCTCCGGGGGCGGGGGCCGGGGAGCGACGAGCAGTACTTC
TRBV5-1	.	.	TRBJ1-1	CASSLVARGTEAFF	TGCGCCAGCAGCTTGGTCGCCAGGGGTACTGAAGCTTTCTTT
TRBV2	.	.	TRBJ1-5	CASSGRTAPWHWSNQPQHF	TGTGCCAGCAGTGGGAGGACAGCTCCCTGGCATTGGAGCAATCAGCCCCAGCATTTT
TRBV28	TRBD1	.	TRBJ1-6	CATEGQGANNSPLHF	TGTGCCACCGAGGGACAGGGGGCTAATAATTCACCCCTCCACTTT
TRBV28	TRBD1	.	TRBJ2-6	CASSLRTVGQGASGANVLTF	TGTGCCAGCAGTTTGCGTACGGTGGGACAGGGGGCTTCTGGGGCCAACGTCCTGACTTTC
TRBV7-2	.	.	TRBJ2-2	CASSVAGTGVTGELFF	TGTGCCAGCAGCGTGGCCGGGACTGGAGTCACCGGGGAGCTGTTTTTT
TRBV4-3	.	few	TRBJ1-3	CASSQTDYSGNTIYF	TGCGCCAGCAGCCAAACTGATTACTCTGGAAACACCATATATTTT
TRBV4-3	.	.	TRBJ1-2	CASSQDGGWGGIYTF	TGCGCCAGCAGCCAAGATGGGGGGTGGGGCGGAATCTACACCTTC
TRBV7-2	TRBD2	.	TRBJ2-5	CASSPRELAGGETQYF	TGTGCCAGCAGCCCGAGGGAGCTAGCGGGAGGGGAGACCCAGTACTTC
TRBV7-9	TRBD2	.	TRBJ2-7	CASSFGPGQLTSGRHEQYF	TGTGCCAGCAGCTTTGGACCGGGACAGTTGACTAGCGGGAGACACGAGCAGTACTTC
TRBV10-3	.	.	TRBJ1-3	CAINSGAANTIYF	TGTGCCATCAACTCAGGGGCGGCAAACACCATATATTTT